The 7 T cell receptor beta chains given below trace back to one sample, sequenced in a study of human T cells and chemical hapten exposure. Time point of the sample: patch test 3, about 24 weeks after DPC sensitization. The treatment here: therapeutic diphenylcyclopropenone sensitization with weekly scalp DPC. TCRdb analysed the RACE reads with MiXCR anew, one entry per CDR3 protein. The repertoire holds roughly 150,000 distinct CDR3 sequences, around a quarter seen once, with under 2.5% in the top ten. This sample comprised whole blood, obtained in connection with sensitization to the hapten diphenylcyclopropenone (DPC). These receptors all come from a woman in her late teens or twenties with alopecia areata. Some clones in this sample may be carry-over from other donors' samples.

The gene calls are TRBV6-2 or TRBV6-3 and TRBJ2-7; tentative D call: TRBD2 (6 bases). Germline assignment: CDR1 MNHEY and CDR2 SVGEGT. Trimming stripped 8 bases from V and 3 bases from J, with 20 bases between. The CDR3 spans 15 residues. CDR3 nucleotides: TGTGCCAGCCTTTTTGACCCGGGACTCCGCTACGAGCAGTACTTC. Translating it yields CASLFDPGLRYEQYF.

V is TRBV25-1 and J is TRBJ2-7, with D unclear. Germline V gene lookup returns CDR1 MGHDK and CDR2 SYGVNS. This CDR3 has 13 residues. V was trimmed by 5 bases and J by 7 bases, leaving 15 bases between them. The CDR3 nucleotides are TGTGCCAGCAGTCCTCCCTCCCAAAAGGAGCAGTACTTC. Translation gives CASSPPSQKEQYF.

For this clonotype: Because it lacks the conserved phenylalanine or tryptophan at the end, this CDR3 is likely a read error. The V call is TRBV13, the J call TRBJ2-6, with D perhaps being TRBD1 or TRBD2 (6 bases each). The germline CDR1 and CDR2 sequences are PRHDT and FYEKMQ (reference sequence). The CDR3 runs to 16 residues. Deletions cut 5 bases from V and 2 bases from J, with 13 bases between. Here the CDR3 DNA reads TGTGCCAGCAGCACCCTTAGGGGGGCTGGGGCCAACGTCCTGACTTCC. Amino acid sequence: CASSTLRGAGANVLTS.

There are a few counts of this clonotype. This sequence joins TRBV5-1 and TRBJ1-3; 7 positions match TRBD1. V shed 3 bases, J shed 0 bases, and the junction held 3 bases outside the gene matches. From germline, CDR1 is SGHRS and CDR2 YFSETQ. The CDR3 sequence is 15 residues long. CDR3 residues: CASSSTGISGNTIYF. The DNA for the CDR3 is TGCGCCAGCAGCTCGACAGGGATCTCTGGAAACACCATATATTTT.

The chain carries TRBV9 and TRBJ2-5; 8 bases line up with TRBD2. The CDR3 contains 15 residues. Germline CDR1 reads SGDLS; CDR2 reads YYNGEE. V was clipped by 0 bases and J by 5 bases; unmatched bases: 6. CDR3 amino acids: CASSVDRGGRETQYF. In DNA, the CDR3 is TGTGCCAGCAGCGTAGACCGGGGGGGCCGGGAGACCCAGTACTTC.

The chain recombines TRBV20-1 with TRBJ1-5, with D unclear. V dropped 5 bases and J dropped 1 base, with 15 bases sitting between them. CDR3 length equals 15 residues. Germline V gene lookup returns CDR1 DFQATT and CDR2 SNEGSKA (reference sequence). In nucleotides, the CDR3 is TGCAGTGCTCCCGACCCATCAGTGAGCAATCAGCCCCAGCATTTT. As protein: CSAPDPSVSNQPQHF.

This clonotype was seen more than once but under ten times. J is TRBJ2-7 and V is TRBV7-6; 10 nucleotides align to TRBD2. The J segment lost 7 bases and the V segment lost 1 base, leaving 7 bases of the junction unmatched. This CDR3 spans 15 amino acids. Looked up from germline, CDR1 is SGHVS and CDR2 is FNYEAQ. CDR3 loop: CASSLGTSGPLEQYF. The DNA for the CDR3 is TGTGCCAGCAGCTTAGGGACTAGCGGACCCCTTGAGCAGTACTTC.